The clone carrying this T cell receptor (beta chain) was counted only a few times. Its target is not known. These data belong to a study of spatial heterogeneity in lung cancer. The study's findings and limits: Mutation tallies in tumors tracked expanded intratumoral alpha and beta TCR counts.

Time point here: sample taken at primary tumor resection. MiXCR, applied by TCRdb to the 5' RACE reads, yields one record per CDR3 protein. The data show tens of thousands of distinct CDR3 sequences, roughly 15% seen once. The sequencing here drew on lung tumor tissue, taken at surgery. The sequence was collected from a female donor with early-stage non-small cell lung cancer.

For the CDR3, the DNA is TGTGCCAGCAGCGGACTAGCGGGAGGCCCCGAGACCCAGTACTTC. Protein product: CASSGLAGGPETQYF. The genes are TRBV7-2 and TRBJ2-5; 14 bases agree with TRBD2. Germline CDR1 reads SGHTA; CDR2 reads FQGNSA. The CDR3 totals 15 residues. V was clipped by 5 bases and J by 5 bases; unmatched bases: 4.